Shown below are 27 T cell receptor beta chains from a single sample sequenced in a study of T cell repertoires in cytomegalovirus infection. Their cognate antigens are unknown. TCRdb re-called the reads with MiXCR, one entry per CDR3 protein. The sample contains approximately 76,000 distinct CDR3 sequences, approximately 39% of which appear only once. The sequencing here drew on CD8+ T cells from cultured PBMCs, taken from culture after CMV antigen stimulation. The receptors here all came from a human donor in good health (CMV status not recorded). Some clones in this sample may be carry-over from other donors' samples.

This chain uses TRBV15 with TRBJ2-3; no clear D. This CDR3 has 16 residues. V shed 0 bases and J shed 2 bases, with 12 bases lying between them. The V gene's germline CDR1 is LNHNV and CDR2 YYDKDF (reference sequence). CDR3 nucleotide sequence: TGTGCCACCAGCAGAGATCGAGCGACCATCACAGATACGCAGTATTTT. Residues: CATSRDRATITDTQYF.

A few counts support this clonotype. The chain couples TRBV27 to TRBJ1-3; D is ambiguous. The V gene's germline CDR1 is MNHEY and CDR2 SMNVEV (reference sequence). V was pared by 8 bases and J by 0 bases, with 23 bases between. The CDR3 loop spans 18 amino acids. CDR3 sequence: CASPGDYSGVYSGNTIYF. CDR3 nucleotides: TGTGCCAGCCCAGGTGATTACAGCGGGGTCTACTCTGGAAACACCATATATTTT.

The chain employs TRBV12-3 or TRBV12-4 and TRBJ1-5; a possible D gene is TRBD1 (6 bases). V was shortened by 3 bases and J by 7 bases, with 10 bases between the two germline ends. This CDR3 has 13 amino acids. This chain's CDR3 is CASSFGGAQPQHF. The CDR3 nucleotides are TGTGCCAGCAGTTTCGGGGGGGCCCAGCCCCAGCATTTT.

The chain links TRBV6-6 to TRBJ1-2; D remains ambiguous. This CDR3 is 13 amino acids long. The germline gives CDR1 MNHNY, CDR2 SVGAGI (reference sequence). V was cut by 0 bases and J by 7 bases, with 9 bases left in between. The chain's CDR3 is CASSYSPEGGYTF. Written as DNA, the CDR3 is TGTGCCAGCAGTTACTCCCCCGAGGGTGGCTACACCTTC.

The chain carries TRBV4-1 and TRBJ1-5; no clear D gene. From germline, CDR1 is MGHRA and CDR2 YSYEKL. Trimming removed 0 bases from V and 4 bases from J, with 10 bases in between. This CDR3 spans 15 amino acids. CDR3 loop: CASSQDRTANQPQHF. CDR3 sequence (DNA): TGCGCCAGCAGCCAAGATCGAACAGCTAATCAGCCCCAGCATTTT.

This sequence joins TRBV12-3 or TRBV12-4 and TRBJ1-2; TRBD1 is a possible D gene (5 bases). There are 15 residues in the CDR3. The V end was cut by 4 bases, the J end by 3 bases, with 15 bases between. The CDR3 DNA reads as TGTGCCAGCAGTTCCTCGGCGGGGCCCTACTATGGCTACACCTTC. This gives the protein CASSSSAGPYYGYTF.

CDR3 in amino acids: CASSYPTWGDGGTTGELFF. CDR3 in DNA: TGTGCCAGCAGTTACCCAACCTGGGGGGACGGGGGGACCACCGGGGAGCTGTTTTTT. The rearrangement links TRBV6-6 to TRBJ2-2, with TRBD2 identical over 7 bases. The CDR3 is 19 amino acids. Germline V gene sequence: CDR1 MNHNY, CDR2 SVGAGI (reference sequence). After removal of 2 bases from V and 4 bases from J, the junction contained 16 bases not matched to a gene.

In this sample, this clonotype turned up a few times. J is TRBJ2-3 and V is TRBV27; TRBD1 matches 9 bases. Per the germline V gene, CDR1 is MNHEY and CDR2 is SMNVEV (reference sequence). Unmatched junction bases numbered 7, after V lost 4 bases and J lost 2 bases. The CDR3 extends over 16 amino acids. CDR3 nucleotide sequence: TGTGCCAGCAGTTGGGGACAGGGAGACTTCACAGATACGCAGTATTTT. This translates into CASSWGQGDFTDTQYF.

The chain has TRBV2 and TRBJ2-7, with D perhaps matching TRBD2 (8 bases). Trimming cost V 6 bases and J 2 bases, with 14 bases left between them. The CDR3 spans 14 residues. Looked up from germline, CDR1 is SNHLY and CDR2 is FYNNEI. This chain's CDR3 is CASSREGQPYEQYF. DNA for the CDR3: TGTGCCAGCAGCCGGGAGGGACAGCCCTACGAGCAGTACTTC.

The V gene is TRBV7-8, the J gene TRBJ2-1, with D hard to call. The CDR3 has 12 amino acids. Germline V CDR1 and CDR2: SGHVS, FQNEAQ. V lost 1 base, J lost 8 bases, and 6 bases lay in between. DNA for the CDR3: TGTGCCAGCAGCTTAGTGAGCCATGAGCAGTTCTTC. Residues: CASSLVSHEQFF. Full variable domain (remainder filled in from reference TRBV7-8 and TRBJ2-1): GAGVSQSPRYKVAKRGQDVALRCDPISGHVSLFWYQQALGQGPEFLTYFQNEAQLDKSGLPSDRFFAERPEGSVSTLKIQRTQQEDSAVYLCASSLVSHEQFFGPGTRLTVL.

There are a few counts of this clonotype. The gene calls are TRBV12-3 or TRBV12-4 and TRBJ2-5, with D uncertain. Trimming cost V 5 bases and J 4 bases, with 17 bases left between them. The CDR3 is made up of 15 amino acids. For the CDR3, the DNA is TGTGCCAGCAGTACCCCACAAGGGCGAGGAGAGACCCAGTACTTC. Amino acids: CASSTPQGRGETQYF.

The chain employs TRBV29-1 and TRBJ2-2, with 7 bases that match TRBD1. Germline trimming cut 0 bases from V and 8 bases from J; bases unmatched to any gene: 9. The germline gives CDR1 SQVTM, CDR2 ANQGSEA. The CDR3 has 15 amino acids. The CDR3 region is CSVEDVTGVEGELFF. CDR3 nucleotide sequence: TGCAGCGTTGAAGACGTCACAGGGGTCGAAGGGGAGCTGTTTTTT.

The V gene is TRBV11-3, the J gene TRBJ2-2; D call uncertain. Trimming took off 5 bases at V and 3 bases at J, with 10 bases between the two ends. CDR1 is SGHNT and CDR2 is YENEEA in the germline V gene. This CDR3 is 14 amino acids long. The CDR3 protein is CASSPLRDTGELFF. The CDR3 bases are TGTGCCAGCAGCCCCCTCCGGGACACCGGGGAGCTGTTTTTT.

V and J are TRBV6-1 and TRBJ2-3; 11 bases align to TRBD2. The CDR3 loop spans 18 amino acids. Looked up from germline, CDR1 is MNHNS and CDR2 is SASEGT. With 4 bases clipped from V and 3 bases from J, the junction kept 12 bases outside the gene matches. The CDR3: CASSALAGGTLGTDTQYF. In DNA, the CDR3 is TGTGCCAGCAGTGCCCTAGCGGGGGGTACTCTGGGGACAGATACGCAGTATTTT.

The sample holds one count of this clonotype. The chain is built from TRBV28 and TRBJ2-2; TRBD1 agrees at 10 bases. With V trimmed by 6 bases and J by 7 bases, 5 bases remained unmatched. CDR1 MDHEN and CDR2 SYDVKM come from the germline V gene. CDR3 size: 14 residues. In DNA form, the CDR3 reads TGTGCCAGCAGCGACAGGGGGCACGTCGGGGAGCTGTTTTTT. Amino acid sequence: CASSDRGHVGELFF.

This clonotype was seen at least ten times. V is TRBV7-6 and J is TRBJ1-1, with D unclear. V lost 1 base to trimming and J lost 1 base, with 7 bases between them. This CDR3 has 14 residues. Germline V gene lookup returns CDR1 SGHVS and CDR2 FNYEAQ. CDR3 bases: TGTGCCAGCAGCTTAGAGGAGTCGAACACTGAAGCTTTCTTT. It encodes CASSLEESNTEAFF.

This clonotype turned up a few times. DNA for the CDR3: TGTGCCAGCAAGGGGCAGAGCCAAGAGACCCAGTACTTC. Translation: CASKGQSQETQYF. The J gene is TRBJ2-5, the V gene TRBV6-1, with D tentatively TRBD1 (5 bases). This CDR3 comprises 13 residues. Germline values: CDR1 MNHNS, CDR2 SASEGT. The ends were cut back, 7 bases at V and 1 base at J, with 10 bases in the middle.

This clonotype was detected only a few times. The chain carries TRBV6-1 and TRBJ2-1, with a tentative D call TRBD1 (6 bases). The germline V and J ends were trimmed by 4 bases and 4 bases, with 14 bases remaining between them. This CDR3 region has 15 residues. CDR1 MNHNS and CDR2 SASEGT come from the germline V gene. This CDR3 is CASSVGTGQYNEQFF. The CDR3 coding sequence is TGTGCCAGCAGTGTAGGGACCGGACAGTACAATGAGCAGTTCTTC.

The CDR3 loop is CASSSRQGGSYEQYF. In nucleotides, the CDR3 is TGTGCCAGCAGCTCTCGACAGGGGGGGTCCTACGAGCAGTACTTC. V usage is TRBV7-9 and J usage is TRBJ2-7; 9 nucleotides agree with TRBD1. CDR3 length: 15 amino acids. V lost 4 bases and J lost 1; bases outside the gene matches: 5. CDR1 SEHNR and CDR2 FQNEAQ come from the germline V gene (reference sequence).

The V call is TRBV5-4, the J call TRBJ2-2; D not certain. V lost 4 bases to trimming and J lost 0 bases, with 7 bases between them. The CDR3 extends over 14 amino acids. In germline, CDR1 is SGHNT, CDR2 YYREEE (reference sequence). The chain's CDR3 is CASSPRPNTGELFF. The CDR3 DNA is TGTGCCAGCAGCCCGCGGCCGAACACCGGGGAGCTGTTTTTT.

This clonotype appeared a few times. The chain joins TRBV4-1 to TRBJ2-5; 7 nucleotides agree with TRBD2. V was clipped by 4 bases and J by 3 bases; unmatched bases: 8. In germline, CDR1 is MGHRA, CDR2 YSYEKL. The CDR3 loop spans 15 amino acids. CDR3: CASSRNQGGEETQYF. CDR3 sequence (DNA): TGCGCCAGCAGCCGAAACCAGGGAGGGGAAGAGACCCAGTACTTC.

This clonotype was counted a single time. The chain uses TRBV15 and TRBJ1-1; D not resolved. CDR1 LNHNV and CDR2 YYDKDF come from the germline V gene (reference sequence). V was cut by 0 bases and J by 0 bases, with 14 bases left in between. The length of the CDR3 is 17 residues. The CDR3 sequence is CATSRDRAAVMNTEAFF. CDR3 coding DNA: TGTGCCACCAGCAGAGATCGGGCGGCTGTTATGAACACTGAAGCTTTCTTT.

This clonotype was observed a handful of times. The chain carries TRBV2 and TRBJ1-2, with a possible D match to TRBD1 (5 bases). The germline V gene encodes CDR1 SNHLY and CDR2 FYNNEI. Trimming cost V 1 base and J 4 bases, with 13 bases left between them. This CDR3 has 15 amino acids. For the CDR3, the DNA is TGTGCCAGCAGTGAAGGACAGATCTCTTCCTATGGCTACACCTTC. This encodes CASSEGQISSYGYTF.

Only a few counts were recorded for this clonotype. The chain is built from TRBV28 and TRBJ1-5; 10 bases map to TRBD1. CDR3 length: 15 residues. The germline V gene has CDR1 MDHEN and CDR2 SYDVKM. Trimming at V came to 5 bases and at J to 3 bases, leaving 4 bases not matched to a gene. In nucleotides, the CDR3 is TGTGCCAGCAGTCATGGGACAGGGGCCAATCAGCCCCAGCATTTT. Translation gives CASSHGTGANQPQHF. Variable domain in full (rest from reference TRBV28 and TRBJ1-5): DVKVTQSSRYLVKRTGEKVFLECVQDMDHENMFWYRQDPGLGLRLIYFSYDVKMKEKGDIPEGYSVSREKKERFSLILESASTNQTSMYLCASSHGTGANQPQHFGDGTRLSIL.

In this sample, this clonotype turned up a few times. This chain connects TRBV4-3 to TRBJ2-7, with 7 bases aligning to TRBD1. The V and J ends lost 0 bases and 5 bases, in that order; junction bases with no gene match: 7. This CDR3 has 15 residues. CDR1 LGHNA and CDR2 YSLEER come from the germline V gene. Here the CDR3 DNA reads TGCGCCAGCAGCCAAGATATGGGCAGGGGGAACGAGCAGTACTTC. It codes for CASSQDMGRGNEQYF.

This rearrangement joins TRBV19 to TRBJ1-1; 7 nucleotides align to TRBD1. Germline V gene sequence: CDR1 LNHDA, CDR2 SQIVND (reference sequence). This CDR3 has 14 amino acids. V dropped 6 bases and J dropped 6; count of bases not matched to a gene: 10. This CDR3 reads CASRTPGQDAEAFF. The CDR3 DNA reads TGTGCCAGTAGAACACCCGGACAGGACGCTGAAGCTTTCTTT.

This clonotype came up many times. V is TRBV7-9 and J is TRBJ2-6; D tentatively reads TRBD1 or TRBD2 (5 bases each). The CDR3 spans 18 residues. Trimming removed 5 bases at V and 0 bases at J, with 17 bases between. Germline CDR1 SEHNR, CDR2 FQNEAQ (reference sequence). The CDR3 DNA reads TGTGCCAGCAGCCAAACCTCGGGGCGGAGCTCTGGGGCCAACGTCCTGACTTTC. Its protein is CASSQTSGRSSGANVLTF.